A single sample is the source of the 31 T cell receptor beta chains below, sequenced in a study of shared clonotypes between healthy human individuals. Method: immunoSEQ multiplex PCR; TCRdb's copy keeps in-frame clones and lacks some. In the table there are about 1,500,000 clones, roughly 96% of which are singletons. Sequences were obtained from naive CD4+ T cells sorted from blood. The subset denotes: CD45RA+ positively selected. The source is a man aged 25-45 years in good health.

The chain recombines TRBV15 with TRBJ2-7; perhaps TRBD2 as D (5 bases). With 3 bases removed from V and 5 bases from J, the gap between germline ends came to 20 bases. This CDR3 contains 16 residues. CDR1 and CDR2 (germline): LNHNV, YYDKDF (reference sequence). CDR3 sequence (DNA): TGTGCCACCAGCAGCTATTTCTCGGACTGGTCCAACGAGCAGTACTTC. Its translation: CATSSYFSDWSNEQYF.

The CDR3 sequence is CASSLGGQGRETQYF. The CDR3 DNA follows: TGCGCCAGCAGCTTGGGGGGACAGGGGAGAGAGACCCAGTACTTC. The rearrangement joins TRBV5-1 to TRBJ2-5; 10 nucleotides agree with TRBD1. Germline V gene data show CDR1 as SGHRS and CDR2 as YFSETQ. The length of the CDR3 is 15 residues. The J segment lost 4 bases and the V segment lost 0 bases, leaving 3 bases of the junction unmatched.

This clone was counted once. CDR3 sequence reads: CASSDVIMNTEAFF. CDR3 sequence (DNA): TGCGCCAGCAGTGATGTGATCATGAACACTGAAGCTTTCTTT. This chain uses TRBV10-2 with TRBJ1-1; D is unclear. V lost 3 bases and J lost 0, with 8 bases in between. CDR3 length equals 14 residues. CDR1 and CDR2 from the germline V gene are WSHSY and SAAADI.

CDR3 residues: CASSLDTLLTGELFF. CDR3 nucleotide sequence: TGTGCCAGCAGCTTAGACACATTGCTCACCGGGGAGCTGTTTTTT. The J gene is TRBJ2-2, the V gene TRBV11-2; unclear D gene. Germline V lookup: CDR1 SGHAT, CDR2 FQNNGV. V shed 0 bases and J shed 4 bases, with 9 bases lying between them. CDR3 length: 15 amino acids.

The DNA for the CDR3 is TGTGCCAGCAGCTTAGAGGGACTAGCTTCCCTCAATGAGCAGTTCTTC. Residues: CASSLEGLASLNEQFF. V and J are TRBV7-7 and TRBJ2-1; 9 nucleotides match TRBD2. The germline CDR1 and CDR2 sequences are SSHAT and FNYEAQ (reference sequence). This CDR3 has 16 residues. The V gene end was trimmed by 1 base and the J gene end by 6 bases; junction bases not matched to a gene: 7.

This clone has a single count. The chain couples TRBV10-3 to TRBJ2-1; weak D call: TRBD1 (5 bases). Germline CDR1 ENHRY, CDR2 SYGVKD. The V end was cut by 4 bases, the J end by 10 bases, with 11 bases between. The CDR3 loop spans 12 amino acids. The CDR3 DNA sequence: TGTGCCATCAGTGGGGGCCTTGGAGAGCAGTTCTTC. Its translation is CAISGGLGEQFF.

The chain has TRBV5-1 and TRBJ1-1; D not resolved. This CDR3 has 13 amino acids. Germline CDR1 and CDR2: SGHRS and YFSETQ. V dropped 4 bases and J dropped 6 bases, with 13 bases sitting between them. CDR3 region: CASSPNSSPEAFF. DNA for the CDR3: TGCGCCAGCAGCCCGAACAGCTCCCCTGAAGCTTTCTTT.

Note on this clone: Other DNA sequences in the same sample also yield this CDR3. The rearrangement joins TRBV7-2 to TRBJ2-3; 14 bases map to TRBD2. The CDR3 has 16 amino acids. The germline gives CDR1 SGHTA, CDR2 FQGNSA. The V segment lost 5 bases and the J segment 3 bases; nucleotides outside the gene matches: 4. CDR3 nucleotide sequence: TGTGCCAGCAGCCTGCGACTAGCGGGAGGGACAGATACGCAGTATTTT. Amino acid sequence: CASSLRLAGGTDTQYF.

The V and J genes are TRBV5-4 and TRBJ2-5, with 8 bases that match TRBD2. J lost 2 bases, V lost 0 bases, and 3 bases had no gene match. The CDR3 has 15 amino acids. Per the germline V gene, CDR1 is SGHNT and CDR2 is YYREEE (reference sequence). The CDR3 protein is CASSLVREVQETQYF. CDR3 nucleotide sequence: TGTGCCAGCAGCTTGGTGCGGGAGGTACAAGAGACCCAGTACTTC.

The genes are TRBV6-1 and TRBJ1-1; no reliable D call. There are 14 residues in the CDR3. Looked up from germline, CDR1 is MNHNS and CDR2 is SASEGT. V was pared by 4 bases and J by 1 base, with 10 bases between. For the CDR3, the DNA is TGTGCCAGCAGTGCCCTACAGAGGAACACTGAAGCTTTCTTT. Amino acids: CASSALQRNTEAFF.

This clone was picked up one time. V is TRBV14 and J is TRBJ2-7; 7 bases are shared with TRBD1. This CDR3 comprises 15 residues. Germline-derived CDR1 and CDR2 are SGHDN and FVKESK. The trim removed 1 base at V and 3 bases at J, leaving 6 bases unmatched. The CDR3: CASSQASTGNYEQYF. The DNA of the CDR3 is TGTGCCAGCAGCCAAGCGTCGACAGGGAACTACGAGCAGTACTTC.

The chain has TRBV4-3 and TRBJ2-7; perhaps TRBD2 as D (6 bases). Trimming took off 0 bases at V and 4 bases at J, with 10 bases between the two ends. The V gene's germline CDR1 is LGHNA and CDR2 YSLEER. CDR3 size: 14 residues. This chain's CDR3 is CASSQDIADYEQYF. DNA of the CDR3: TGCGCCAGCAGCCAAGATATAGCGGATTACGAGCAGTACTTC.

J is TRBJ2-1 and V is TRBV7-9; 9 bases are shared with TRBD1. In germline, CDR1 is SEHNR, CDR2 FQNEAQ (reference sequence). Trimming at V came to 5 bases and at J to 3 bases, leaving 8 bases not matched to a gene. There are 16 residues in the CDR3. The CDR3 reads CASSGPPGQGYNEQFF. The CDR3 region has the DNA TGTGCCAGCAGCGGCCCACCGGGACAGGGCTACAATGAGCAGTTCTTC.

DNA of the CDR3: TGTGCCAGCAGCTATGGGACGCTAAATGAGCAGTTCTTC. Protein: CASSYGTLNEQFF. This chain joins TRBV7-2 and TRBJ2-1, with D possibly being TRBD1 or TRBD2 (5 bases each). V was cut by 4 bases and J by 7 bases, with 11 bases left in between. The CDR3 totals 13 residues. Germline V gene data show CDR1 as SGHTA and CDR2 as FQGNSA.

This clone was recorded once. V gene TRBV7-9 combines with J gene TRBJ2-7; D is perhaps TRBD2 (6 bases). The CDR3 spans 14 residues. Germline V lookup: CDR1 SEHNR, CDR2 FQNEAQ (reference sequence). V was shortened by 3 bases and J by 7 bases, with 16 bases between the two germline ends. The CDR3 coding sequence is TGTGCCAGCAGCTTGGACGTCGGGAGACGTGAGCAGTACTTC. Translation: CASSLDVGRREQYF.

This chain links TRBV30 with TRBJ2-1; 11 bases map to TRBD2. The germline gives CDR1 GTSNPN, CDR2 SVGIG (reference sequence). The CDR3 contains 15 residues. With 3 bases clipped from V and 4 bases from J, the junction kept 5 bases outside the gene matches. The CDR3 sequence is CAWRPGLAVYNEQFF. The CDR3 DNA reads TGTGCCTGGAGGCCGGGACTAGCGGTTTACAATGAGCAGTTCTTC.

Turning to this clone: This sample also contains other DNA sequences that code for the same CDR3. The J gene is TRBJ2-7, the V gene TRBV6-5; the D gene is possibly TRBD1 (7 bases). The CDR3 is 15 residues long. Germline-derived CDR1 and CDR2 are MNHEY and SVGAGI. V dropped 0 bases and J dropped 1 base, with 10 bases sitting between them. The CDR3 nucleotides read TGTGCCAGCAGTTACTCCGCAGGGGGGTCCTACGAGCAGTACTTC. Translating gives CASSYSAGGSYEQYF.

This clone has more than one count but fewer than ten. Other DNA sequences in the sample encode the same CDR3. This sequence joins TRBV18 and TRBJ2-3; D remains ambiguous. Germline CDR1 and CDR2: KGHSH and LQKENI. CDR3 size: 11 residues. V lost 3 bases and J 6 bases, leaving 4 bases between the germline ends. Here the CDR3 DNA reads TGTGCCAGCTCACCGTCGGATACGCAGTATTTT. The encoded protein is CASSPSDTQYF.

The chain uses TRBV19 and TRBJ1-3; tentatively, D is TRBD1 (6 bases). Trimming removed 6 bases at V and 0 bases at J, with 15 bases between. The CDR3 is made up of 16 amino acids. The germline gives CDR1 LNHDA, CDR2 SQIVND (reference sequence). Here the CDR3 reads CASSTGHLSSGNTIYF. The CDR3 DNA is TGTGCCAGTAGCACGGGACACTTGAGCTCTGGAAACACCATATATTTT.

This chain connects TRBV5-4 to TRBJ2-5; 8 positions agree with TRBD2. The germline V gene has CDR1 SGHNT and CDR2 YYREEE (reference sequence). The CDR3 spans 15 residues. V lost 4 bases and J lost 4; bases outside the gene matches: 9. The CDR3 sequence: CASSLGLVGVETQYF. Here the CDR3 DNA reads TGTGCCAGCAGCCTGGGACTAGTTGGTGTAGAGACCCAGTACTTC.

The CDR3 here is CASSFGDRGSETQYF. The CDR3 bases are TGTGCCAGCAGCTTTGGGGACAGGGGTTCAGAGACCCAGTACTTC. J is TRBJ2-5 and V is TRBV5-4; 10 nucleotides line up with TRBD1. Germline CDR1 and CDR2: SGHNT and YYREEE (reference sequence). CDR3 length: 15 amino acids. The V gene end was trimmed by 2 bases and the J gene end by 4 bases; junction bases not matched to a gene: 5.

This clone was recorded only once. V usage is TRBV10-1 and J usage is TRBJ2-5, with D perhaps TRBD2 (6 bases). Trimming cost V 0 bases and J 7 bases, with 12 bases left between them. The CDR3 is 14 residues long. Germline V gives CDR1 WNHNN, CDR2 SYGVQD (reference sequence). The CDR3 sequence is CASSESTHGGTQYF. The CDR3 nucleotides are TGCGCCAGCAGTGAGTCTACCCACGGGGGGACCCAGTACTTC.

The chain combines TRBV7-2 with TRBJ2-7; D possibly corresponds to TRBD2 (6 bases). The germline V gene encodes CDR1 SGHTA and CDR2 FQGNSA. The CDR3 is made up of 15 amino acids. Trimming took 6 bases from V and 2 from J, leaving 17 bases between them. For the CDR3, the DNA is TGTGCCAGCAGTTACAGGCGACTAGGGCCCTACGAGCAGTACTTC. This encodes CASSYRRLGPYEQYF.

The chain couples TRBV7-2 to TRBJ2-5, with 10 bases matching TRBD1. The germline V gene has CDR1 SGHTA and CDR2 FQGNSA. V trimming: 5 bases; J trimming: 4 bases; junction bases outside the gene matches: 7. CDR3 length equals 15 residues. The DNA for the CDR3 is TGTGCCAGCAGCCCGACAGGGGGCGAAGGAGAGACCCAGTACTTC. Its protein is CASSPTGGEGETQYF.

The chain employs TRBV2 and TRBJ2-1; D remains unclear. Trimming cost V 0 bases and J 7 bases, with 7 bases left between them. Germline V lookup: CDR1 SNHLY, CDR2 FYNNEI. The CDR3 is made up of 13 amino acids. The chain's CDR3 is CASSEARLNEQFF. CDR3 DNA: TGTGCCAGCAGTGAAGCGAGGCTTAATGAGCAGTTCTTC.

The rearrangement uses TRBV18 and TRBJ2-3; 8 nucleotides line up with TRBD1. This CDR3 is built from 12 residues. Germline V gene sequence: CDR1 KGHSH, CDR2 LQKENI. V was clipped by 8 bases and J by 4 bases; unmatched bases: 2. The CDR3, as DNA: TGTGCCAGCACACAGGGGGCAGATACGCAGTATTTT. It codes for CASTQGADTQYF.

This rearrangement joins TRBV27 to TRBJ2-3; D tentatively reads TRBD1 or TRBD2 (5 bases each). Per germline, CDR1 MNHEY and CDR2 SMNVEV (reference sequence). Trimming took off 7 bases at V and 4 bases at J, with 18 bases between the two ends. The CDR3 spans 15 residues. CDR3 region: CASTGTPPSPDTQYF. The DNA for the CDR3 is TGTGCCAGCACCGGGACCCCCCCTTCCCCAGATACGCAGTATTTT.

The rearrangement links TRBV27 to TRBJ2-3; 12 nucleotides match TRBD2. The CDR3 spans 15 residues. J was trimmed by 1 base and V by 6 bases; bases with no gene match: 2. CDR1 and CDR2 (germline): MNHEY, SMNVEV (reference sequence). The CDR3 loop is CASRRLAGGTDTQYF. The DNA of the CDR3 is TGTGCCAGCAGGAGACTAGCGGGAGGCACAGATACGCAGTATTTT.

The V call is TRBV5-1, the J call TRBJ1-2, with TRBD1 as a possible D gene (5 bases). In germline, CDR1 is SGHRS, CDR2 YFSETQ. Deletions cut 0 bases from V and 3 bases from J, with 15 bases between. The CDR3 loop spans 16 amino acids. CDR3 coding DNA: TGCGCCAGCAGCTTGGAGGCCGGGACGGATGACTATGGCTACACCTTC. Translation gives CASSLEAGTDDYGYTF.

The rearrangement uses TRBV2 and TRBJ1-5; a possible D gene is TRBD1 (6 bases). The CDR3 runs 15 residues. Germline V lookup: CDR1 SNHLY, CDR2 FYNNEI. V was trimmed by 6 bases and J by 2 bases, leaving 14 bases between them. The CDR3 loop reads CASRTNREGNQPQHF. The CDR3, as DNA: TGTGCCAGCAGGACAAACAGGGAGGGCAATCAGCCCCAGCATTTT.

V gene TRBV2 combines with J gene TRBJ2-1, with D possibly matching TRBD1 (5 bases). Germline CDR1 and CDR2: SNHLY and FYNNEI. Trimming took 4 bases from V and 10 from J, leaving 17 bases between them. This CDR3 region has 14 residues. This chain's CDR3 is CASSAGSVAGEQFF. CDR3 nucleotides: TGTGCCAGCAGTGCCGGATCGGTGGCAGGGGAGCAGTTCTTC.